A single TCR beta chain is shown here with its context. Antigen specificity is unknown. TCRbeta library construction was performed incorporating unique molecular identifiers. Using its own MiXCR run on the PCR reads, TCRdb lists one record per CDR3 protein. Of about 980,000 distinct CDR3 sequences detected, roughly 29% appear once; the ten largest clones hold roughly 30%. This CDR3 has 14 amino acids. V lost 5 bases and J lost 0, with 11 bases in between. This entry belongs to a study of T-cell reconstitution after alpha-beta-depleted transplantation in children. The study's findings and limits: T-cell counts and diversity were attributed mostly to newly produced T cells one year after transplant.

The receptor was derived from a boy younger than two who had a stem cell transplant for SCID, so the T cells may come from the graft donor. The genes are TRBV12-3 or TRBV12-4 and TRBJ2-7, with D possibly being TRBD1 (5 bases). The sample was PBMCs, mostly from graft donor cells, taken 360 days after TCRalphabeta/CD19-depleted stem cell transplant. CDR3 sequence reads: CASSPQQVSYEQYF. The CDR3 DNA is TGTGCCAGCAGTCCCCAACAGGTCTCCTACGAGCAGTACTTC.